Below are 23 T cell receptor beta chains sequenced from a single sample in a study of a mutant IDH1 vaccine in newly diagnosed glioma. Libraries were prepared by immunoSEQ multiplex PCR; TCRdb keeps only in-frame clonotypes and omits some of them. The sample contains under 90,000 clones, 79% of which appear only once. Time point of the sample: baseline, week 1 (first vaccination visit). Regarding treatment: pre-vaccination baseline after standard-of-care therapy. The sequencing here drew on PBMCs, taken from a glioma patient treated with radiotherapy, temozolomide or both. All receptors come from a man in his fifties or sixties with glioma.

The chain joins TRBV7-9 to TRBJ2-4; TRBD2 might be the D (5 bases). V lost 7 bases, J lost 3 bases, and 13 bases lay in between. Per germline, CDR1 SEHNR and CDR2 FQNEAQ (reference sequence). This CDR3 comprises 14 residues. CDR3: CASTPGRDKNIQYF. Here the CDR3 DNA reads TGTGCCAGCACCCCGGGCCGGGACAAAAACATTCAGTACTTC.

By share, this clone ranks as medium-sized. The chain carries TRBV4-1 and TRBJ2-5; 8 bases are shared with TRBD1. CDR1 is MGHRA, CDR2 YSYEKL, per germline. This CDR3 is 15 amino acids long. Losses at the gene ends were 1 base for V and 5 bases for J; bases not matched to a gene: 6. The CDR3 region is CASSQGAGGDETQYF. The CDR3 DNA follows: TGCGCCAGCAGCCAAGGGGCAGGGGGCGACGAGACCCAGTACTTC.

This chain connects TRBV4-3 to TRBJ1-2, with D maybe TRBD1 (6 bases). Trimming cost V 0 bases and J 5 bases, with 13 bases left between them. Germline assignment: CDR1 LGHNA and CDR2 YSLEER. The CDR3 runs 15 residues. The CDR3: CASSQDKGGGYGYTF. DNA of the CDR3: TGCGCCAGCAGCCAAGATAAAGGAGGGGGTTATGGCTACACCTTC.

The chain links TRBV30 to TRBJ1-5; 9 nucleotides align to TRBD1. The length of the CDR3 is 12 residues. J was trimmed by 5 bases and V by 5 bases; bases with no gene match: 1. The germline V gene encodes CDR1 GTSNPN and CDR2 SVGIG (reference sequence). CDR3 coding DNA: TGTGCCTGGCGGACAGGGGATCAGCCCCAGCATTTT. It is translated as CAWRTGDQPQHF.

The CDR3 DNA reads as TGTGCCAGCAGTGGGGGACAGGGGAATCAGCCCCAGCATTTT. Translating it yields CASSGGQGNQPQHF. This chain uses TRBV2 with TRBJ1-5; 10 bases agree with TRBD1. V was clipped by 4 bases and J by 4 bases; unmatched bases: 1. Germline V gene data show CDR1 as SNHLY and CDR2 as FYNNEI. The CDR3 runs 14 residues. The full variable domain, in which reference TRBV2 and TRBJ1-5 provide the parts outside the CDR3, is EPEVTQTPSHQVTQMGQEVILRCVPISNHLYFYWYRQILGQKVEFLVSFYNNEISEKSEIFDDQFSVERPDGSNFTLKIRSTKLEDSAMYFCASSGGQGNQPQHFGDGTRLSIL.

The chain uses TRBV4-1 and TRBJ1-2; D gene ambiguous. Trimming removed 1 base from V and 6 bases from J, with 6 bases in between. The CDR3 is made up of 12 amino acids. The V gene's germline CDR1 is MGHRA and CDR2 YSYEKL. DNA for the CDR3: TGCGCCAGCAGCCAAGGGGGAAATGGCTACACCTTC. This encodes CASSQGGNGYTF.

The chain uses TRBV7-8 and TRBJ1-5, with 9 bases that match TRBD1. The CDR3 is 18 amino acids. Trimming at V came to 1 base and at J to 5 bases, leaving 12 bases not matched to a gene. CDR1 is SGHVS and CDR2 is FQNEAQ in the germline V gene. DNA for the CDR3: TGTGCCAGCAGCTTAGACATACTGCGGGACAGGGATTATCAGCCCCAGCATTTT. Amino acid sequence: CASSLDILRDRDYQPQHF.

Comment on this clone: The sample contains more than one DNA sequence encoding this CDR3. The genes are TRBV6-4 and TRBJ1-6; perhaps TRBD1 as D (5 bases). This CDR3 has 14 residues. The V gene's germline CDR1 is MRHNA and CDR2 SNTAGT. V was trimmed by 4 bases and J by 7 bases, leaving 11 bases between them. CDR3 nucleotides: TGTGCCAGCAGTGCTGCGGGGCAGAATTCACCCCTCCACTTT. This sequence encodes CASSAAGQNSPLHF.

CDR3 coding DNA: TGTGCCATCAGTGAGTCGAGTCTGACGGGAAAAGACGAGCAGTACTTC. It codes for CAISESSLTGKDEQYF. The V call is TRBV10-3, the J call TRBJ2-7; a weak D match, TRBD2 (5 bases). Germline values: CDR1 ENHRY, CDR2 SYGVKD. The V gene lost 0 bases and the J gene lost 5 bases, with 17 bases spanning the gap. The CDR3 loop spans 16 amino acids.

The chain joins TRBV14 to TRBJ1-4; 7 nucleotides match TRBD1. Germline V CDR1 and CDR2: SGHDN, FVKESK. Trimming cost V 1 base and J 0 bases; bases outside gene matches: 8. The CDR3 has 18 residues. The CDR3 bases are TGTGCCAGCAGCCAAGGGAAGGGGGCGCCGGCAACTAATGAAAAACTGTTTTTT. Its protein is CASSQGKGAPATNEKLFF.

V and J are TRBV2 and TRBJ1-4, with a tentative D call TRBD1 (6 bases). The CDR3 is 14 residues long. Between the trimmed V and J ends, which lost 4 bases and 5 bases, there was a span of 11 bases. In germline, CDR1 is SNHLY, CDR2 FYNNEI. The CDR3 spells CASSVGGANEKLFF. Written as DNA, the CDR3 is TGTGCCAGCAGTGTAGGGGGGGCGAATGAAAAACTGTTTTTT.

The chain couples TRBV20-1 to TRBJ2-1; D is unresolved. The CDR3 is 11 residues long. Trimming stripped 5 bases from V and 5 bases from J, with 7 bases between. CDR1 and CDR2 from the germline V gene are DFQATT and SNEGSKA (reference sequence). CDR3 amino acids: CSAFRNNEQFF. DNA for the CDR3: TGCAGTGCTTTCAGGAACAATGAGCAGTTCTTC.

The chain has TRBV18 and TRBJ1-1; D ambiguous. The ends were cut back, 2 bases at V and 2 bases at J, with 6 bases in the middle. The germline V gene has CDR1 KGHSH and CDR2 LQKENI. This CDR3 is built from 13 residues. The CDR3, as DNA: TGTGCCAGCTCACCAGGCCCTAACACTGAAGCTTTCTTT. It codes for CASSPGPNTEAFF. Variable domain in full (rest from reference TRBV18 and TRBJ1-1): NAGVMQNPRHLVRRRGQEARLRCSPMKGHSHVYWYRQLPEEGLKFMVYLQKENIIDESGMPKERFSAEFPKEGPSILRIQQVVRGDSAAYFCASSPGPNTEAFFGQGTRLTVV.

This chain joins TRBV30 and TRBJ1-5; D is uncertain. Germline V gene sequence: CDR1 GTSNPN, CDR2 SVGIG (reference sequence). Between the trimmed V and J ends, which lost 1 base and 3 bases, there was a span of 10 bases. CDR3 length: 14 amino acids. DNA for the CDR3: TGTGCCTGGAGTGAGGGTAGGGTCAATCAGCCCCAGCATTTT. This encodes CAWSEGRVNQPQHF. Variable domain in full (rest from reference TRBV30 and TRBJ1-5): SQTIHQWPATLVQPVGSPLSLECTVEGTSNPNLYWYRQAAGRGLQLLFYSVGIGQISSEVPQNLSASRPQDRQFILSSKKLLLSDSGFYLCAWSEGRVNQPQHFGDGTRLSIL.

The rearrangement uses TRBV20-1 and TRBJ1-1; TRBD1 is a possible D gene (6 bases). Trimming left V 3 bases short and J 7 bases short, with 9 bases between. The CDR3 runs 11 residues. CDR1 and CDR2 from the germline V gene are DFQATT and SNEGSKA (reference sequence). The CDR3 region has the DNA TGCAGTGCTAGGAGGGGGTTTGAAGCTTTCTTT. Translating gives CSARRGFEAFF.

This clone was counted only a few times. The rearrangement joins TRBV5-6 to TRBJ1-5; 7 nucleotides agree with TRBD1. Germline-derived CDR1 and CDR2 are SGHDT and YYEEEE. The CDR3 covers 14 residues. J gave up 7 bases and V 4 bases, and 8 bases lay outside the gene matches. The chain's CDR3 is CASSARQGRQPQHF. CDR3 in DNA: TGTGCCAGCAGCGCGCGACAGGGAAGACAGCCCCAGCATTTT.

The rearrangement uses TRBV30 and TRBJ1-4; D might be TRBD1 (5 bases). The CDR3 runs to 13 residues. Germline values: CDR1 GTSNPN, CDR2 SVGIG (reference sequence). Trimming left V 7 bases short and J 3 bases short, with 12 bases between. CDR3 loop: CASRQPANEKLFF. Here the CDR3 DNA reads TGTGCCTCCAGACAGCCAGCTAATGAAAAACTGTTTTTT.

The chain combines TRBV10-1 with TRBJ1-5; D gene ambiguous. The V and J ends lost 9 bases and 0 bases respectively, with 9 bases between them. Germline V gives CDR1 WNHNN, CDR2 SYGVQD (reference sequence). The CDR3 has 13 residues. The CDR3 protein is CARRKYSNQPQHF. The CDR3 DNA is TGCGCCAGGAGAAAGTATAGCAATCAGCCCCAGCATTTT.

The chain has TRBV9 and TRBJ2-7, with 9 bases aligning to TRBD1. Germline CDR1 SGDLS, CDR2 YYNGEE. The CDR3 contains 14 residues. Losses at the gene ends were 3 bases for V and 2 bases for J; bases not matched to a gene: 3. This chain's CDR3 is CASSGGQGPYEQYF. In nucleotides, the CDR3 is TGTGCCAGCAGCGGGGGACAGGGACCCTACGAGCAGTACTTC.

This clone was detected a few times. V and J are TRBV20-1 and TRBJ2-3; unclear D gene. Looked up from germline, CDR1 is DFQATT and CDR2 is SNEGSKA (reference sequence). The germline V and J ends were trimmed by 6 bases and 6 bases, with 10 bases remaining between them. The CDR3 consists of 11 residues. Here the CDR3 reads CSARPRDTQYF. The CDR3 DNA sequence: TGCAGTGCACGCCCCAGGGATACGCAGTATTTT.

The J gene is TRBJ1-1, the V gene TRBV30; no clear D gene. The CDR3 consists of 11 residues. Germline CDR1 is GTSNPN and CDR2 is SVGIG (reference sequence). Trimming shortened V by 1 base and J by 12 bases, and 12 bases separated the two germline ends. This chain's CDR3 is CAWSARSWSFF. DNA of the CDR3: TGTGCCTGGAGTGCCAGGTCCTGGTCTTTCTTT.

V is TRBV5-1 and J is TRBJ2-1; D may be TRBD2 (6 bases). V lost 4 bases to trimming and J lost 6 bases, with 14 bases between them. The CDR3 spans 14 residues. Germline V lookup: CDR1 SGHRS, CDR2 YFSETQ. The DNA of the CDR3 is TGCGCCAGCAGCGACACAGGAGGGCCCAATGAGCAGTTCTTC. Encoded protein: CASSDTGGPNEQFF. The full variable domain, rest sourced from reference TRBV5-1 and TRBJ2-1, is KAGVTQTPRYLIKTRGQQVTLSCSPISGHRSVSWYQQTPGQGLQFLFEYFSETQRNKGNFPGRFSGRQFSNSRSEMNVSTLELGDSALYLCASSDTGGPNEQFFGPGTRLTVL.

This clone is a singleton in its sample. The chain carries TRBV18 and TRBJ1-6; D not resolved. The CDR3 is 15 residues long. Germline V gene sequence: CDR1 KGHSH, CDR2 LQKENI. V dropped 4 bases and J dropped 2 bases, with 9 bases sitting between them. The CDR3 nucleotides are TGTGCCAGCTCACTCGACCAGCCCTATAATTCACCCCTCCACTTT. Translating gives CASSLDQPYNSPLHF.